The entry below gives a single TCR beta chain sequence along with its context. This sample is drawn from a study of blood T cell repertoires in COVID-19. In the study overall: Spain, Italy and the United States supplied samples that represented acute and convalescent COVID-19. Sample material is recorded as cDNA or gDNA derived from T cells, B-cell-depleted T cells, or PBMCs.

Participants, 18 to 89 years old, spanned more than 20 US areas. Libraries were prepared by immunoSEQ multiplex PCR; TCRdb keeps only in-frame clonotypes and omits some of them. The sample holds about 270,000 clones, approximately 90% seen once. Looked up from germline, CDR1 is SGHRS and CDR2 is YFSETQ. This CDR3 comprises 14 residues. J gave up 6 bases and V 3 bases, and 5 bases lay outside the gene matches. The sample comprised PBMCs or T cells enriched from blood (not recorded which). This sequence originates from a woman in her 30s with acute COVID-19. This chain uses TRBV5-1 with TRBJ2-1; 8 positions agree with TRBD1. The CDR3 DNA reads TGCGCCAGCAGCTCCGGGACAGGCACCAATGAGCAGTTCTTC. Translated, it gives CASSSGTGTNEQFF.